The TCR beta chain under discussion was sequenced for a study of T cells after yellow fever vaccination. Study findings and constraints: Sorted repertoires could include abundant contaminating clonotypes from bulk cells. Though weaker, the secondary response peaked faster, on day 5 versus 15.

This clonotype showed up many times. The antigen is not known. Universal primer sites and UMIs were introduced during 5'RACE template-switching synthesis of TCR cDNA. TCRdb re-analysed the 5' RACE reads in MiXCR, keeping a single row per CDR3 protein. Seen here are roughly 120,000 distinct CDR3 sequences, roughly 8.9% observed once, and the top ten hold about 25%. Here the sequenced sample was CD8+ T cells sorted from PBMCs, taken 45 days after the yellow fever booster vaccination. The sequence derives from a young man who received the YFV17D yellow fever vaccine.

This CDR3 is CASSPTGWGADTQYF. DNA for the CDR3: TGTGCCAGCAGCCCGACAGGTTGGGGCGCAGATACGCAGTATTTT. This chain connects TRBV6-1 to TRBJ2-3; D might be TRBD1 (6 bases). The CDR3 is 15 residues long. The ends were cut back, 6 bases at V and 4 bases at J, with 17 bases in the middle. The V gene's germline CDR1 is MNHNS and CDR2 SASEGT.